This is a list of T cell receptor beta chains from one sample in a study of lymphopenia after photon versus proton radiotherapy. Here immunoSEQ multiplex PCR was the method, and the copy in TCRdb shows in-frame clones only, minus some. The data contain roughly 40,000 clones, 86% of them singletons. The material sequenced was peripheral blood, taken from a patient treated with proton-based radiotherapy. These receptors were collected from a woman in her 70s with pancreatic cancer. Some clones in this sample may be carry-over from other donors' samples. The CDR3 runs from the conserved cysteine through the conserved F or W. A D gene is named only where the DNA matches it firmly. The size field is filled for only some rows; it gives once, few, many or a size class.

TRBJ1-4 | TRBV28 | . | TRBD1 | CASSDRPGQGAWTNEKLFF | TGTGCCAGCAGTGACCGACCGGGACAGGGGGCTTGGACTAATGAAAAACTGTTTTTT
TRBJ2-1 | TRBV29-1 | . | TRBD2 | CSVGGRNEQFF | TGCAGCGTGGGGGGGAGGAATGAGCAGTTCTTC
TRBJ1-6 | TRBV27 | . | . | CASRPGQRESPLHF | TGTGCCAGCAGGCCGGGACAAAGGGAGTCACCCCTCCACTTT
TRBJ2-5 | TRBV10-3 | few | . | CAISEPKSRETQYF | TGTGCCATCAGTGAGCCCAAGAGTAGGGAGACCCAGTACTTC
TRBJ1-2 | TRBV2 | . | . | CASSEGRAKRYGYTF | TGTGCCAGCAGTGAAGGAAGGGCTAAGAGATATGGCTACACCTTC
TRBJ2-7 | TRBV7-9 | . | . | CASSSSGGGGGTYEQYF | TGTGCCAGCAGTTCAAGTGGGGGCGGAGGAGGAACCTACGAGCAGTACTTC
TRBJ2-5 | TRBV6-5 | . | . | CASRPGTQETQYF | TGTGCCAGCAGGCCGGGGACCCAAGAGACCCAGTACTTC
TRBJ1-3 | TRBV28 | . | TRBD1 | CASSPSDRGWGNTIYF | TGTGCCAGCAGTCCGAGTGACAGGGGTTGGGGAAACACCATATATTTT
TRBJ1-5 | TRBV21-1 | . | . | CASSKNSSSPSWRVENQPQHF | TGTGCCAGCAGCAAAAACTCTTCCTCCCCTTCTTGGAGGGTTGAAAATCAGCCCCAGCATTTT
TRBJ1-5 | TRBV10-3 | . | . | CAIGDGDQPQHF | TGTGCCATCGGGGACGGCGATCAGCCCCAGCATTTT
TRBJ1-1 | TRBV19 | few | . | CASRRNMNTEAFF | TGTGCCAGTAGGAGGAATATGAACACTGAAGCTTTCTTT
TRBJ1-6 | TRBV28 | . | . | CASSFPGSSYNSPLHF | TGTGCCAGCAGTTTTCCGGGGAGCTCCTATAATTCACCCCTCCACTTT
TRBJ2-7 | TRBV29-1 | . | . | CSVERTYNEQYF | TGCAGCGTTGAAAGGACCTATAACGAGCAGTACTTC
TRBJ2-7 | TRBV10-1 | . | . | CASSEGAGGAYEQYF | TGCGCCAGCAGTGAAGGGGCAGGAGGTGCCTACGAGCAGTACTTC
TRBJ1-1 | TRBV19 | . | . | CASSQTRNTEAFF | TGTGCCAGTAGCCAAACGCGGAACACTGAAGCTTTCTTT
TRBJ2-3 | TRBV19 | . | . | CASSIGAGRTDTQYF | TGTGCCAGTAGTATAGGGGCGGGACGCACAGATACGCAGTATTTT
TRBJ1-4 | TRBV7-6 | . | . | CASSNPLGARGEKLFF | TGTGCCAGCAGCAACCCTCTGGGGGCGAGAGGTGAAAAACTGTTTTTT
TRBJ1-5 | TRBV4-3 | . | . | CASSQDLGQGNQPQHF | TGCGCCAGCAGCCAAGATCTAGGGCAGGGCAATCAGCCCCAGCATTTT
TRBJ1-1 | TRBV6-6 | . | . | CASADRTLAFF | TGTGCCAGCGCCGACAGGACTCTTGCTTTCTTT
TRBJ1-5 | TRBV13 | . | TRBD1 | CASSLGGDRVPPLPQHF | TGTGCCAGCAGCTTAGGGGGGGACAGGGTTCCACCCCTTCCCCAGCATTTT
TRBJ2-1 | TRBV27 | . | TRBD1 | CASTRTGTSEQFF | TGTGCCAGCACCCGGACAGGGACGAGTGAGCAGTTCTTC
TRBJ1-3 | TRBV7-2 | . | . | CASSLVVTWGNTIYF | TGTGCCAGCAGCTTAGTTGTCACATGGGGAAACACCATATATTTT
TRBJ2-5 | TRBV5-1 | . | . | CASSLSGGWETQYF | TGCGCCAGCAGCTTGTCTGGGGGCTGGGAGACCCAGTACTTC
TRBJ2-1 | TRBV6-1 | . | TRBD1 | CASSVDRGEHEQFF | TGTGCCAGCAGTGTCGACAGGGGGGAGCATGAGCAGTTCTTC
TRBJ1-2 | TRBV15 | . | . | CATSREGGGYGYTF | TGTGCCACCAGCAGAGAAGGGGGGGGCTATGGCTACACCTTC
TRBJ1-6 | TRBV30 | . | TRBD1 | CAWSVRTGGRNSPLHF | TGTGCCTGGAGTGTACGCACAGGGGGCAGAAATTCACCCCTCCACTTT
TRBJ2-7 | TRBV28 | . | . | CASGGKNEQYF | TGTGCCAGCGGAGGGAAAAACGAGCAGTACTTC
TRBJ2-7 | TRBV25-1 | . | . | CASSERPTLGEQYF | TGTGCCAGCAGTGAAAGGCCGACCCTCGGCGAGCAGTACTTC
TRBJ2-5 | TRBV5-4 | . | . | CASSLVRYGSQETQYF | TGTGCCAGCAGCTTGGTCAGGTACGGGAGCCAAGAGACCCAGTACTTC
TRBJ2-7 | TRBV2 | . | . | CASSEISRRVSSYEQYF | TGTGCCAGCAGTGAAATATCTCGGCGGGTGAGCTCCTACGAGCAGTACTTC
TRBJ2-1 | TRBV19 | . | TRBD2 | CASSSPGLAGSKNIHEQFF | TGTGCCAGTAGTTCCCCCGGCCTAGCGGGGAGTAAGAATATCCATGAGCAGTTCTTC
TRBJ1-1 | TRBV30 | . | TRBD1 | CAWRPDRGFTEAFF | TGTGCCTGGAGGCCGGACAGGGGGTTTACTGAAGCTTTCTTT
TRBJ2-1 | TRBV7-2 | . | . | CASSLAPRDVDNEQFF | TGTGCCAGCAGCTTAGCACCCCGGGACGTAGACAATGAGCAGTTCTTC
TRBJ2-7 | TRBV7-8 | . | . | CASTPNPVTLAEQYF | TGTGCCAGCACCCCGAACCCGGTGACTCTCGCCGAGCAGTACTTC
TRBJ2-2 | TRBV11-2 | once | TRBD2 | CASSLAGGGELFF | TGTGCCAGCAGCTTAGCGGGGGGCGGGGAGCTGTTTTTT
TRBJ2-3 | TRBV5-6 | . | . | CASSFITGGFTDTQYF | TGTGCCAGCAGCTTTATCACAGGAGGTTTCACAGATACGCAGTATTTT
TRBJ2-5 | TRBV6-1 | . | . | CASHLTRATETQYF | TGTGCCAGCCACCTAACTAGGGCAACGGAGACCCAGTACTTC
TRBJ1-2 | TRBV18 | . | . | CASSPPSLDRTRGYTF | TGTGCCAGCTCACCACCCTCGTTGGACCGAACGCGAGGCTACACCTTC
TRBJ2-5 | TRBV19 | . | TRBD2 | CASGPLAGVGETQYF | TGTGCCAGTGGGCCCCTAGCGGGAGTTGGAGAGACCCAGTACTTC
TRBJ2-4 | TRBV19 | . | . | CASSNGRALAKNIQYF | TGTGCCAGTAGTAATGGGCGGGCCCTAGCCAAAAACATTCAGTACTTC
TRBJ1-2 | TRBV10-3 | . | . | CAISIQQGKGGYTF | TGTGCCATCAGTATCCAACAGGGAAAAGGGGGCTACACCTTC
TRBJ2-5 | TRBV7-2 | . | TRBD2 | CASSLVGGVSGSQETQYF | TGTGCCAGCAGCTTAGTTGGTGGGGTGAGCGGGAGCCAAGAGACCCAGTACTTC
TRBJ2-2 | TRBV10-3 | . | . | CAISESNLVPGELFF | TGTGCCATCAGTGAGTCGAACCTAGTTCCCGGGGAGCTGTTTTTT
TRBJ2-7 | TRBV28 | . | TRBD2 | CASSSRGGPLEQYF | TGTGCCAGCAGTTCACGGGGGGGGCCCCTCGAGCAGTACTTC
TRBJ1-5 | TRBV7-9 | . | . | CASEGGGNQPQHF | TGTGCCAGCGAGGGGGGTGGCAATCAGCCCCAGCATTTT
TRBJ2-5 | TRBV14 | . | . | CASSHGETQYF | TGTGCCAGCAGCCATGGGGAGACCCAGTACTTC
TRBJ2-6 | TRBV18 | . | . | CASSNTGTPGANVLTF | TGTGCCAGCTCAAACACAGGGACCCCTGGGGCCAACGTCCTGACTTTC